This section outlines one T cell receptor (beta chain) sequence together with its context. Its recognized antigen is unknown. No quality values exist for individual bases; no much larger clone is one base distant. Libraries were built with the immunoSEQ multiplex PCR assay. For the multiplex PCR, a mixture combining 60 forward primers for TCR Vbeta segments and 13 reverse primers for TCR Jbeta segments was used. A multiplex PCR assay on genomic DNA amplified the CDR3 region of rearranged TCR beta genes. On the Illumina HiSeq System, the amplified TCR beta libraries were sequenced as 87-base-pair reads. The published analysis was carried out like this. Across the 640 or so repertoires, a later analysis counted 80 million or so unique TCR beta chains, approximately 12 million of which were shared by at least two donors. Raw reads were error-corrected and collapsed into unique sequences with a nearest-neighbor algorithm that merged closely related sequences to remove PCR and sequencing errors. V, D and J gene segments were assigned by aligning CDR3 sequences to IMGT reference sequences. Each retained sequence needed at least a six-nucleotide match to both a V gene segment and a J gene segment. Rearrangements were classified as productive when the CDR3 lacked stop codons and remained in frame with V and J, and all other rearrangements were classified as non-productive. Following IMGT convention, CDR3 was defined as the stretch from the second conserved V-encoded cysteine to the conserved J-encoded phenylalanine. In an earlier analysis of just under 600 of the donors, sequences lacking an unambiguous match to a single V gene segment were excluded. An earlier analysis of several hundred of the donors called V segments functional above 56.7% productive rearrangements and segregating when the between-donor standard deviation exceeded 5%. A statistical classification framework was built for diagnosing cytomegalovirus status from the catalog of TCR beta chain sequences. V and J gene assignment, in a later analysis, came from comparing TCR nucleotide sequences with IMGT/GENE-DB human TR gene sequences. The TCRdist pipeline was used in a later analysis to assign CDR3 sequences and most-parsimonious VDJ recombination scenarios. A later analysis defined each TCR beta chain by its CDR3 amino acid sequence plus V-gene family, and excluded reads lacking a unique V-gene family. In a later analysis, some 600 highly shared, low-generation-probability nucleotide sequences were removed to address suspected cross-contamination and a sequencing artifact. In a later analysis, a clonal expansion index was calculated for each public chain from normalized within-repertoire ranks of inferred template counts. In a later analysis, generation probabilities were computed with a VDJ recombination model fitted to out-of-frame rearrangements, and the resulting probabilities were checked against IGoR. In a later analysis, TCR-TCR, TCR-HLA and TCR-CMV co-occurrence was scored with hypergeometric tests, and a repertoire-size bias correction was applied to TCR pairs. False discovery rates were estimated in a later analysis by permuting HLA or CMV assignments 20 times. In a later analysis, co-occurring TCRs were grouped using DBSCAN, with TCRdist sequence similarity added in when clustering inside HLA-allele-positive subsets. Repertoires with fewer than 30,000 or more than 120,000 public chains, plus five repertoires with anomalous nucleotide sharing, were excluded from co-occurrence clustering. TCRdb took this table from immuneACCESS and kept in-frame rearrangements with V and J called. Such tables lack part of the clones; where checked against another copy, unresolved V genes explain under half of the gap, and the rest is unexplained. That table is the source of V, J and clone size, and D and trimming were worked out from the DNA. This sample comprises nearly 200,000 clones, 87% of them detected only once. The top ten hold around 1.2% of the sample.

The cohort comprised 710 or so healthy bone marrow donors. At the time of sampling, all cohort members were nominally healthy, though unrecorded immune exposures were likely present. The donor was CMV seronegative and belonged to the group of under 400 seronegative cohort members. A peripheral blood sample was collected from each donor, and TCR beta sequencing was performed on peripheral blood mononuclear cells. The Qiagen DNeasy Blood Extraction Kit was used to extract genomic DNA from the blood cell samples. This specimen belongs to a study of cytomegalovirus exposure and HLA in healthy donors (dated by TCRdb to 2015 to 2018). At the level of the whole study: In an earlier analysis of about 560 of the donors, around 290 Gb of sequence data and 120 million or so unique TCR beta sequences from approximately 180 million T cells were reported. An early release covering 550 to 700 HLA-typed donors comprised 250 to 350 gigabases of sequencing data and tens of millions of unique TCR sequences. The genetic ancestry cluster associated with self-reported Caucasian donors included 81% of the roughly 410 genotyped donors. The study was designed to test whether signatures of past pathogen exposure could be identified by cataloging public T cell receptors. Using immunosequencing, the study profiled T cell repertoires from 500 to 800 subjects and related those repertoires to cytomegalovirus serostatus. In addition to the first cohort of 500 to 850 subjects, a separate validation cohort of around 110 different subjects was used. The study combined high-throughput TCR immunosequencing, statistical association of individual TCRs with disease status, and machine learning to predict cytomegalovirus infection status. In a later analysis, previously published TCR beta repertoires from 550 to 750 donors were re-analyzed and high-resolution HLA genotyping was added so that TCR occurrence patterns could be studied. Rather than drawing on any new phenotypic data, the later analysis identified candidate immune exposures from TCR beta sequences and the way those sequences occurred across donors. In an earlier analysis of over 550 of the donors, high-throughput TCR beta sequencing was used to judge whether each TCR beta V gene segment behaved as functional or pseudogenic. Donor age, sex, ethnicity and CMV serostatus were compiled together with the repertoire data. A later genetic analysis took genome-wide SNP genotypes for 398 of the 666 donors and used that subset as a discovery cohort. Every discovery cohort repertoire had been produced on one sequencing platform. HLA typing included class I and class II loci at four-digit resolution. Typing coverage differed by locus: A, B, C, DRB1 and DQB1 were typed in roughly 620-640 donors, DQA1 in about 500, DPA1 in approximately 600, and DPB1 in 400 to 480. Because of strong linkage in the cohort, a handful of DR-DQ haplotypes were treated as single units for association and clustering. Among under 450 genotyped donors of the cohort, an average of roughly 240,000 unique TCR beta nucleotide sequences were sequenced per donor, roughly 20% of them non-productive. The paper's findings and limits, for the study overall: According to the authors, the approach could potentially be generalized to other disease states and immunological phenotypes. Assigning TCR associations to individual alleles was difficult when HLA alleles, especially DR and DQ, strongly co-occurred. While some public TCRs were present in many individuals, most TCR sequences turned up only very rarely across donors. Several of the top co-occurrence clusters appeared to be linked to parvovirus B19, influenza, CMV and Epstein-Barr virus, according to a later analysis. A further reported finding was that TCR beta sequences accurately predicted the HLA-A and HLA-B alleles for most subjects in the first cohort. In a later analysis, 15,000 to 20,000 TCR beta sequences were associated with specific HLA alleles at a false discovery rate of 0.05. In this cohort, only TCR beta chains were sequenced, and detectable features were limited by the absence of alpha or paired-chain data. Because counts were too low, roughly 16 rarely observed V segments, including chromosome 9 orphons, were left out of the earlier analysis of a few hundred of the donors. In a later analysis, the rate of TCR association differed among HLA loci, with DRB1 alleles having the most associated TCRs and HLA-C alleles having the fewest. Compared with equally common non-associated chains, HLA-associated TCR beta chains in a later analysis were more clonally expanded and had lower generation probabilities. In the study, some 180 TCR beta chains were listed as associated with cytomegalovirus. A cluster of highly shared sequence variants was judged likely to represent a technical artifact of the sequencing pipeline. In a later genetic analysis, a missense DCLRE1C variant was associated with V-gene and J-gene trimming of TCR beta chains, and the association was replicated in an independent cohort. Linkage disequilibrium might explain the correlated functional status among segregating V segments, but an unknown experimental factor could not be ruled out. The only immune exposure information available for the cohort was CMV serostatus. Because HLA typing was missing for some donors at each locus, association tests included only the typed subset. In an earlier analysis of approximately 590 of the donors, most TCR beta V segments appeared in productive rearrangements about 90% or about 30% of the time, broadly matching IMGT annotations. In a later analysis, most CMV-associated TCR beta chains were found to appear HLA-restricted, with HLA associations seemingly driven largely by CMV exposure. Presence/absence analyses assumed roughly uniform sequencing depth across donors, an assumption that may not hold. According to a later genetic analysis, donors in an Asian-associated ancestry cluster had fewer N-insertions in productive TCRs than the approximately 710-donor mean. The classifier was reported to diagnose cytomegalovirus status with high specificity and sensitivity in both the original cohort and the validation cohort. In vitro tests confirmed that a few of the cytomegalovirus-associated TCR beta chains recognize cytomegalovirus antigens.

This TCR was recovered from a man aged 25 to 40 in good health and CMV-seronegative. Sample: PBMCs.

The CDR3 protein is CASSLLLAGGLPYEQYF. The base sequence is TGTGCCAGCAGTTTATTGCTAGCGGGGGGGCTTCCCTACGAGCAGTACTTC. The rearranged chain carries TRBV27 and TRBJ2-7; 12 bases in the middle match TRBD2. Via the germline V gene (reference sequence), CDR1 is MNHEY and CDR2 SMNVEV. The CDR3 runs 17 residues from the cysteine to the phenylalanine. Of the read, only the CDR3 DNA is kept; its 51 bases are in frame from base 1. Clipping removes 1 base from V and 2 bases from J, with 6 as the unmatched junction base count.